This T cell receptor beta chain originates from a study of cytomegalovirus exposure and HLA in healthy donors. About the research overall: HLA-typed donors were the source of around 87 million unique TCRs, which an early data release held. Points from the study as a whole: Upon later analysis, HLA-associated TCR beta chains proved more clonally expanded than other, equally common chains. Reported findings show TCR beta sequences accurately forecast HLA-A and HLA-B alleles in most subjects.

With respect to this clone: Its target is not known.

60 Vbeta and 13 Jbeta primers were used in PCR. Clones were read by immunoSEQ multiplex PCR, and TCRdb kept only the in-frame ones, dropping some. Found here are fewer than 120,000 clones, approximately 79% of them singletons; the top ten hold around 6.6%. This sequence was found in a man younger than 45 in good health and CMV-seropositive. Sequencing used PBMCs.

Here the CDR3 DNA reads TGTGCCAGCAGCCGATCGGGGACCGGGGAGCTGTTTTTT. This sequence encodes CASSRSGTGELFF. The V call is TRBV27, the J call TRBJ2-2, with a weak D call TRBD2 (5 bases). This CDR3 has 13 residues. V lost 6 bases and J 5 bases, leaving 10 bases between the germline ends. The germline V gene encodes CDR1 MNHEY and CDR2 SMNVEV (reference sequence).